The 11 T cell receptor beta chains below all came from one sample that was sequenced in a study of STAT5B mutations in CD4+ large granular lymphocyte leukemia (dated by TCRdb to the early 2020s). Library generation was performed with the immunoSEQ multiplex PCR assay. The table comes from immuneACCESS by way of TCRdb, which keeps in-frame sequences with V and J called. Part of the clones is missing from these tables; in studies checked, under half for an unresolved V gene and the rest for unknown reasons. The sample table records fewer than 40,000 clones; around 70% of these occur just once. More than 0.35% of the sample lies in the top ten. Material for sequencing was CD4+ T cells from blood buffy coats. The receptors originated from a human donor in good health.

The rearrangement links TRBV7-6 to TRBJ1-4, with a weak D call TRBD1 (6 bases). The ends were cut back, 1 base at V and 0 bases at J, with 9 bases in the middle. Per the germline V gene, CDR1 is SGHVS and CDR2 is FNYEAQ. This CDR3 has 16 amino acids. The DNA for the CDR3 is TGTGCCAGCAGCTTAGGAGGGGGTTCAACTAATGAAAAACTGTTTTTT. Its protein is CASSLGGGSTNEKLFF.

This chain joins TRBV7-9 and TRBJ2-7; D perhaps matches TRBD1 (6 bases). V lost 5 bases and J lost 6, with 23 bases in between. There are 16 residues in the CDR3. Germline CDR1 and CDR2: SEHNR and FQNEAQ (reference sequence). In nucleotides, the CDR3 is TGTGCCAGCAGCGCCTCCCGAGGACAGACTCTACTCGAGCAGTACTTC. It is translated as CASSASRGQTLLEQYF.

J is TRBJ2-7 and V is TRBV30, with 14 bases identical to TRBD2. Germline CDR1 GTSNPN, CDR2 SVGIG (reference sequence). This CDR3 has 14 residues. Unmatched junction bases numbered 1, after V lost 2 bases and J lost 4 bases. The CDR3 protein is CAWSRTSGGYEQYF. CDR3 DNA: TGTGCCTGGAGTAGGACTAGCGGGGGGTACGAGCAGTACTTC.

The V call is TRBV19, the J call TRBJ2-5; 9 nucleotides agree with TRBD2. The V and J ends lost 5 bases and 5 bases, in that order; junction bases with no gene match: 6. Germline V lookup: CDR1 LNHDA, CDR2 SQIVND (reference sequence). The CDR3 runs 14 residues. The CDR3 region has the DNA TGTGCCAGTAGTCTAGGGACTAGCAGGGAGACCCAGTACTTC. This translates into CASSLGTSRETQYF.

V is TRBV27 and J is TRBJ2-7; 9 bases fit TRBD1. CDR1 is MNHEY, CDR2 SMNVEV, per germline (reference sequence). This CDR3 contains 13 residues. V gave up 5 bases and J gave up 9 bases; unmatched junction bases: 8. This CDR3 reads CASSATGQGGQYF. The CDR3 nucleotides are TGTGCCAGCAGTGCAACGGGACAGGGAGGGCAGTACTTC.

The chain couples TRBV5-4 to TRBJ2-3; D gene unclear. Germline loops: CDR1 SGHNT, CDR2 YYREEE (reference sequence). This CDR3 has 17 residues. V lost 2 bases and J 2 bases, leaving 18 bases between the germline ends. CDR3 amino acids: CASSLVGWQAITDTQYF. The CDR3 region has the DNA TGTGCCAGCAGCTTAGTAGGATGGCAGGCGATCACAGATACGCAGTATTTT.

This clone was seen only a few times. This chain links TRBV14 with TRBJ2-1; 9 bases map to TRBD1. The trim removed 5 bases at V and 2 bases at J, leaving 4 bases unmatched. Looked up from germline, CDR1 is SGHDN and CDR2 is FVKESK. The CDR3 is 15 residues long. For the CDR3, the DNA is TGTGCCAGCAGCACCCGACAGGGGGCCTACAATGAGCAGTTCTTC. It codes for CASSTRQGAYNEQFF.

V and J are TRBV12-5 and TRBJ1-1; TRBD1 matches at 7 bases. CDR3 length: 13 amino acids. Per germline, CDR1 LGHNT and CDR2 FRNRAP. J gave up 1 base and V 6 bases, and 2 bases lay outside the gene matches. In DNA form, the CDR3 reads TGTGCTAGTGGGAGACAGGGGAACACTGAAGCTTTCTTT. Its protein product is CASGRQGNTEAFF.

V and J are TRBV2 and TRBJ2-3; no reliable D call. Germline V lookup: CDR1 SNHLY, CDR2 FYNNEI. CDR3 length equals 12 residues. V gave up 8 bases and J gave up 4 bases, with 10 bases separating them. CDR3 amino acids: CASLVAADTQYF. The CDR3 DNA reads TGTGCCAGCTTGGTGGCCGCAGATACGCAGTATTTT. The full variable domain, completed using reference TRBV2 and TRBJ2-3, is EPEVTQTPSHQVTQMGQEVILRCVPISNHLYFYWYRQILGQKVEFLVSFYNNEISEKSEIFDDQFSVERPDGSNFTLKIRSTKLEDSAMYFCASLVAADTQYFGPGTRLTVL.

The rearrangement links TRBV27 to TRBJ2-7; D might be TRBD1 or TRBD2, each matching 5 bases. Germline lookup yields CDR1 MNHEY and CDR2 SMNVEV (reference sequence). V gave up 0 bases and J gave up 3 bases, with 15 bases separating them. CDR3 length: 16 residues. The CDR3, as DNA: TGTGCCAGCAGTTTATCAACCTACGGGGCGTACTACGAGCAGTACTTC. This codes for CASSLSTYGAYYEQYF.

The chain recombines TRBV20-1 with TRBJ2-1; unclear D gene. Trimming shortened V by 0 bases and J by 9 bases, and 6 bases separated the two germline ends. The CDR3 has 11 residues. Germline V lookup: CDR1 DFQATT, CDR2 SNEGSKA (reference sequence). The CDR3 here is CSARDPPEQFF. CDR3 DNA: TGCAGTGCTAGAGATCCCCCTGAGCAGTTCTTC.